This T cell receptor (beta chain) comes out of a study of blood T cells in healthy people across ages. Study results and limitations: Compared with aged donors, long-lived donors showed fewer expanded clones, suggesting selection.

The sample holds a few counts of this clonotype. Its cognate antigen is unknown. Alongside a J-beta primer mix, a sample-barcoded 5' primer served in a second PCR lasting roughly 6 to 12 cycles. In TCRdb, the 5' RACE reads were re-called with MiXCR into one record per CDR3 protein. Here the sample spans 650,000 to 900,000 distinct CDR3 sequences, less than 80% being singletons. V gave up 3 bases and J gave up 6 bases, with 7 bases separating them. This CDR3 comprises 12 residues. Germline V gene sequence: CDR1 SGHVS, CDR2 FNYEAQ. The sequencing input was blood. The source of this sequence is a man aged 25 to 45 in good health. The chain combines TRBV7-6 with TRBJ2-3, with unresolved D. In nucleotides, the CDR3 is TGTGCCAGCAGCTTGTTAAGGGATACGCAGTATTTT. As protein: CASSLLRDTQYF.